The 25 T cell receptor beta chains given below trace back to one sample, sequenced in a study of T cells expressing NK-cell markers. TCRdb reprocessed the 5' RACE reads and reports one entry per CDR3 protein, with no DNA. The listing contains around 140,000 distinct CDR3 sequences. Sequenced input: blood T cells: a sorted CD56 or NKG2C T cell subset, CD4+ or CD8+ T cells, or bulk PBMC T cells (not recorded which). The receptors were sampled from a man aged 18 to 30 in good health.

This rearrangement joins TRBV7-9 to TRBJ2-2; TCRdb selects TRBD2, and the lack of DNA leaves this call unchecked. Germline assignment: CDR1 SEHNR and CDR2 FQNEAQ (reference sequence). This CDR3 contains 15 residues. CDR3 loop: CASSSEVQAVGELFF. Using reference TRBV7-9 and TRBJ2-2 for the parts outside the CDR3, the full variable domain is DTGVSQNPRHKITKRGQNVTFRCDPISEHNRLYWYRQTLGQGPEFLTYFQNEAQLEKSRLLSDRFSAERPKGSFSTLEIQRTEQGDSAMYLCASSSEVQAVGELFFGEGSRLTVL.

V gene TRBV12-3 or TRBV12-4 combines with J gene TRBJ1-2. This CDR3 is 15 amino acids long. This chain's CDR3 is CASRDSHLGDYGYTF.

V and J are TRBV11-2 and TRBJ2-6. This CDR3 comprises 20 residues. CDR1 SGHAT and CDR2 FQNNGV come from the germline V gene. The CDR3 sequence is CASSLDIQFPYPSGANVLTF. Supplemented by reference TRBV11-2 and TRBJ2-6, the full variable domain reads EAGVAQSPRYKIIEKRQSVAFWCNPISGHATLYWYQQILGQGPKLLIQFQNNGVVDDSQLPKDRFSAERLKGVDSTLKIQPAKLEDSAVYLCASSLDIQFPYPSGANVLTFGAGSRLTVL.

The CDR3 sequence: CASRATTGELFF. The chain has TRBV2 and TRBJ2-2. Germline V gene data show CDR1 as SNHLY and CDR2 as FYNNEI. This CDR3 contains 12 residues.

The CDR3 sequence is CATSRGRVVAHEQYF. The gene calls are TRBV15 and TRBJ2-7. The CDR3 length is 15 residues. Germline V lookup: CDR1 LNHNV, CDR2 YYDKDF (reference sequence).

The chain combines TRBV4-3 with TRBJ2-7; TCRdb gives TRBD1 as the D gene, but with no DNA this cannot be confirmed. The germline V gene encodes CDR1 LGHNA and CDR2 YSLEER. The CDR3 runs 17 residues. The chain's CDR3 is CASSQDNRDRLPYEQYF.

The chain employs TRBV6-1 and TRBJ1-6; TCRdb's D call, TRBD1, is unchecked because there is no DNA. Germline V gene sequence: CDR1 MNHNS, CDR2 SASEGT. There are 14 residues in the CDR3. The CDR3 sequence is CASSTGQGNSPLHF.

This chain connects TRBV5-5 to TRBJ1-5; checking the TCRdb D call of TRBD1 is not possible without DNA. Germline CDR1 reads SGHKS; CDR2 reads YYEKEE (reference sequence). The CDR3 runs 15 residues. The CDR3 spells CASSPGQGPLQPQHF.

The CDR3 protein is CASAFGESSYNEQFF. V is TRBV6-2 or TRBV6-3 and J is TRBJ2-1. The V gene's germline CDR1 is MNHEY and CDR2 SVGEGT. This CDR3 contains 15 residues.

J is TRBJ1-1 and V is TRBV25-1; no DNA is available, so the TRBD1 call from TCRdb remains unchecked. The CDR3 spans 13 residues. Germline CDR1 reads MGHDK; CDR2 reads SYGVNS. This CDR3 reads CASSDGGVSEAFF. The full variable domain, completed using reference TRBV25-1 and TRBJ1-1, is EADIYQTPRYLVIGTGKKITLECSQTMGHDKMYWYQQDPGMELHLIHYSYGVNSTEKGDLSSESTVSRIRTEHFPLTLESARPSHTSQYLCASSDGGVSEAFFGQGTRLTVV.

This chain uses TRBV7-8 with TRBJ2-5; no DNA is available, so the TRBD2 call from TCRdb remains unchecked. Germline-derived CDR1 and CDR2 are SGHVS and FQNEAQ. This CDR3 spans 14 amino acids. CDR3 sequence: CASSLRAYQETQYF.

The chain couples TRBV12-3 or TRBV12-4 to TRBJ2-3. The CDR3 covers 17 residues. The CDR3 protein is CASSPFGGRTSTDTQYF.

The CDR3 sequence is CASSLRGVGTEAFF. This chain uses TRBV19 with TRBJ1-1; with no DNA, the TCRdb D assignment of TRBD1 cannot be verified. Germline CDR1 reads LNHDA; CDR2 reads SQIVND (reference sequence). CDR3 length: 14 residues.

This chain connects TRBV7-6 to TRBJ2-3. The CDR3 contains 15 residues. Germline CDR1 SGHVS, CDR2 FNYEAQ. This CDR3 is CASSLEATRTDTQYF.

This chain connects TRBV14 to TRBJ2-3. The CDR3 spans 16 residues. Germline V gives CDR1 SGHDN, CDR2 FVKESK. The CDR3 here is CASSQGTLLVADTQYF.

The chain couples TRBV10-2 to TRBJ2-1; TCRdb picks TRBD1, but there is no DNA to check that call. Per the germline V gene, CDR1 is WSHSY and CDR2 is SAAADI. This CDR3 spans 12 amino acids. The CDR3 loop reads CASSERGGEQFF.

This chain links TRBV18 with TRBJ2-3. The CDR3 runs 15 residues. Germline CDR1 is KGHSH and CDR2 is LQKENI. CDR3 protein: CASSPGRTSTDTQYF.

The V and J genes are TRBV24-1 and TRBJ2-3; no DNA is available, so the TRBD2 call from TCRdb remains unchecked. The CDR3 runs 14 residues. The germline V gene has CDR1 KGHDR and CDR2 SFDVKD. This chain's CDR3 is CATSARGTADTQYF.

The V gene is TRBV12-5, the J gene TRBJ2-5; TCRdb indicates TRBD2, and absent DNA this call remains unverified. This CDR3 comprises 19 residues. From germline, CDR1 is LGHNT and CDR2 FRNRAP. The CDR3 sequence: CASGSSLAGGKDRKETQYF.

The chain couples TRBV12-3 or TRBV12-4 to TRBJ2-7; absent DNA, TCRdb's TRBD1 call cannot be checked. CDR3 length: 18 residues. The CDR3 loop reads CASSSPYVGQGWSYEQYF.

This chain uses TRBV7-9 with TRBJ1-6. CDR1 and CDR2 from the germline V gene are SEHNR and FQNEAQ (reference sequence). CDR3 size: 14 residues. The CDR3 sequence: CASSPNADNSPLHF. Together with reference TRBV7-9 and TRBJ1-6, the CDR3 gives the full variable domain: DTGVSQNPRHKITKRGQNVTFRCDPISEHNRLYWYRQTLGQGPEFLTYFQNEAQLEKSRLLSDRFSAERPKGSFSTLEIQRTEQGDSAMYLCASSPNADNSPLHFGNGTRLTVT.

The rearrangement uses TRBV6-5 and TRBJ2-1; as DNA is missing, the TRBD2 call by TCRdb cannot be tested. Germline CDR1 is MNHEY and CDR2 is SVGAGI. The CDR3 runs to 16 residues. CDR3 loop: CASSYTEAGSYNEQFF.

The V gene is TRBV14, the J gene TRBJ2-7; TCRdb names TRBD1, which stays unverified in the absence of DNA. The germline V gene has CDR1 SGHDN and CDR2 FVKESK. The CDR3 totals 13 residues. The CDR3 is CASSPTGFYEQYF.

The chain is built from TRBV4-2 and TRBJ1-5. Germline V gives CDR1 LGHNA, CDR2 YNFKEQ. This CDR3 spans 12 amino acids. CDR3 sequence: CASSQEGQPQHF.

CDR3 region: CALGSSYNEQFF. The rearrangement joins TRBV7-9 to TRBJ2-1. CDR3 length: 12 residues. CDR1 is SEHNR and CDR2 is FQNEAQ in the germline V gene (reference sequence).